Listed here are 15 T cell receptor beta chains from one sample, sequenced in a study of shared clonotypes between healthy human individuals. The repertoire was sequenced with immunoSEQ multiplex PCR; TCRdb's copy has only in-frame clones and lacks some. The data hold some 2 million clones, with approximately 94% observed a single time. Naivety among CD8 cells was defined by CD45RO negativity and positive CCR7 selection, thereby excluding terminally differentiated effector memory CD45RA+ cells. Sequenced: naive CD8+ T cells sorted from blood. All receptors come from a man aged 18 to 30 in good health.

The CDR3 coding sequence is TGTGCCAGTAGTCCAGACAGAGGCGAGCAGTACTTC. Translation: CASSPDRGEQYF. The rearrangement links TRBV19 to TRBJ2-7; a weak D match, TRBD1 (5 bases). V dropped 5 bases and J dropped 6 bases, with 11 bases sitting between them. The CDR3 has 12 amino acids. Looked up from germline, CDR1 is LNHDA and CDR2 is SQIVND (reference sequence).

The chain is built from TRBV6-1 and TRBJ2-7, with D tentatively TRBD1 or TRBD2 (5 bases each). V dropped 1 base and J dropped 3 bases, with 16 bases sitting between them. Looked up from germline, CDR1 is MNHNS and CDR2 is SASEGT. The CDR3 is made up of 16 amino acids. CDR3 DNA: TGTGCCAGCAGTGAAGGATGGGACGTGGAACTCTACGAGCAGTACTTC. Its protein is CASSEGWDVELYEQYF.

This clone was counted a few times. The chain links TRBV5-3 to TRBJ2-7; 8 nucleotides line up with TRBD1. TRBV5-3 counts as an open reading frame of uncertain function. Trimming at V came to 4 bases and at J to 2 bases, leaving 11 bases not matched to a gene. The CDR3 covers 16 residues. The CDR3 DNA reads TGTGCCAGAAGCAAAGTCCGGACAGGGCCTACCTACGAGCAGTACTTC. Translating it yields CARSKVRTGPTYEQYF.

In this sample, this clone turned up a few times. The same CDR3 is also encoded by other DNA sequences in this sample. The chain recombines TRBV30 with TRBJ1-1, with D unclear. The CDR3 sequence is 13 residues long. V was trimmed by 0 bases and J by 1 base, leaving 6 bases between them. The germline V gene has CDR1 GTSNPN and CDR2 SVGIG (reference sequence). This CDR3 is CAWSVVGNTEAFF. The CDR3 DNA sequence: TGTGCCTGGAGTGTTGTGGGGAACACTGAAGCTTTCTTT. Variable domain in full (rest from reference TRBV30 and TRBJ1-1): SQTIHQWPATLVQPVGSPLSLECTVEGTSNPNLYWYRQAAGRGLQLLFYSVGIGQISSEVPQNLSASRPQDRQFILSSKKLLLSDSGFYLCAWSVVGNTEAFFGQGTRLTVV.

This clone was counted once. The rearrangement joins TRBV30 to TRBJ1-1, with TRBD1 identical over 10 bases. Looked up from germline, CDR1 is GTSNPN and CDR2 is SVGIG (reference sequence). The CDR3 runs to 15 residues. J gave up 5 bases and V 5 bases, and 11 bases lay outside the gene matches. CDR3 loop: CAWSGTGVRETEAFF. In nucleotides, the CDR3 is TGTGCCTGGTCCGGGACAGGGGTAAGGGAAACTGAAGCTTTCTTT.

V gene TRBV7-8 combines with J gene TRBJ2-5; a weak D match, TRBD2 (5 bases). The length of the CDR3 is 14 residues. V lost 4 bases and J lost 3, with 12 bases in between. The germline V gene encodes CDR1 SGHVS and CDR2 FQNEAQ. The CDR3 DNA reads TGTGCCAGCAGCTCGGCGGACTCTGAAGAGACCCAGTACTTC. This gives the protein CASSSADSEETQYF.

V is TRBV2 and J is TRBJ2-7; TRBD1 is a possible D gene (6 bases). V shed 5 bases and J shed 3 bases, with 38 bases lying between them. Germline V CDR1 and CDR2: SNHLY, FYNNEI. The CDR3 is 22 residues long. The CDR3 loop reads CASSLLRPLTISPRGKGYEQYF. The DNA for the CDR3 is TGTGCCAGCAGTCTCCTCCGGCCCCTTACTATCTCACCTAGGGGGAAGGGCTACGAGCAGTACTTC.

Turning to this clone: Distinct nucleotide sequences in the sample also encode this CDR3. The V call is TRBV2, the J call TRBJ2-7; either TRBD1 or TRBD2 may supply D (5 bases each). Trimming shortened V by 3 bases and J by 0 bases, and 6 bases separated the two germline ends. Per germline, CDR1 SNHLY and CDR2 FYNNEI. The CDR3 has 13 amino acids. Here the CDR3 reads CASSDGTSYEQYF. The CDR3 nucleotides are TGTGCCAGCAGTGATGGGACCTCCTACGAGCAGTACTTC.

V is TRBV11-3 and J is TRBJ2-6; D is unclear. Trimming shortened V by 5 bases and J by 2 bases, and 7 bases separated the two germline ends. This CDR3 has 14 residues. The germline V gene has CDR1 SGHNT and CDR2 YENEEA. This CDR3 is CASSPDPGANVLTF. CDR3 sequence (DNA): TGTGCCAGCAGCCCGGATCCTGGGGCCAACGTCCTGACTTTC.

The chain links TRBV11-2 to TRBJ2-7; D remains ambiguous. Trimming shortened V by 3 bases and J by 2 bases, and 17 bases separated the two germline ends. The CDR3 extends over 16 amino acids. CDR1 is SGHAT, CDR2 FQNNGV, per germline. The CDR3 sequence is CASSFRVSDPTYEQYF. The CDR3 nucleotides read TGTGCCAGCAGCTTTCGTGTATCGGACCCCACCTACGAGCAGTACTTC. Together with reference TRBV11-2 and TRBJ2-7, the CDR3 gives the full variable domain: EAGVAQSPRYKIIEKRQSVAFWCNPISGHATLYWYQQILGQGPKLLIQFQNNGVVDDSQLPKDRFSAERLKGVDSTLKIQPAKLEDSAVYLCASSFRVSDPTYEQYFGPGTRLTVT.

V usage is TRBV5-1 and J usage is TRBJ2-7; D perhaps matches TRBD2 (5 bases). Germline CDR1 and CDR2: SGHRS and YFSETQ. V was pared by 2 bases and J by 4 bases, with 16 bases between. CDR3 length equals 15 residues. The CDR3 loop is CASSLGPEVLYEQYF. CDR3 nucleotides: TGCGCCAGCAGCTTAGGACCGGAGGTCCTATACGAGCAGTACTTC.

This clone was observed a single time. The CDR3 here is CASSFSGWTTEAFF. The CDR3 bases are TGTGCCAGCAGTTTTTCAGGGTGGACGACTGAAGCTTTCTTT. The V call is TRBV27, the J call TRBJ1-1; D perhaps matches TRBD1 (5 bases). The V gene's germline CDR1 is MNHEY and CDR2 SMNVEV (reference sequence). V lost 3 bases and J 5 bases, leaving 13 bases between the germline ends. CDR3 length equals 14 residues.

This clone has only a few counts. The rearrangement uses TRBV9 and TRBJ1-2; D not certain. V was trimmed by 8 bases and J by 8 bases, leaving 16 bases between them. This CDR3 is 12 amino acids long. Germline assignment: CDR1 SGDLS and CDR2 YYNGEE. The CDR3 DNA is TGTGCCAGACAAACCCCCCATTGGGGCTACACCTTC. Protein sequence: CARQTPHWGYTF.

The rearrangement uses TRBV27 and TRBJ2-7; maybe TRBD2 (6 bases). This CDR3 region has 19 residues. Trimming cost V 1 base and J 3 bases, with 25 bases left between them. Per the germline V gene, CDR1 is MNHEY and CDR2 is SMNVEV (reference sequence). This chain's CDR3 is CASSLFFGGILSNVYEQYF. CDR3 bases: TGTGCCAGCAGTTTATTTTTCGGAGGGATTTTATCTAACGTCTACGAGCAGTACTTC.

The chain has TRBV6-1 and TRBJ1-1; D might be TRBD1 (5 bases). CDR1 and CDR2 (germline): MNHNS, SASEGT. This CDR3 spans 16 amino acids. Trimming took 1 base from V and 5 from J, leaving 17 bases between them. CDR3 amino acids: CASSEVGHGFWTEAFF. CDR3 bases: TGTGCCAGCAGTGAAGTTGGACATGGGTTTTGGACTGAAGCTTTCTTT.